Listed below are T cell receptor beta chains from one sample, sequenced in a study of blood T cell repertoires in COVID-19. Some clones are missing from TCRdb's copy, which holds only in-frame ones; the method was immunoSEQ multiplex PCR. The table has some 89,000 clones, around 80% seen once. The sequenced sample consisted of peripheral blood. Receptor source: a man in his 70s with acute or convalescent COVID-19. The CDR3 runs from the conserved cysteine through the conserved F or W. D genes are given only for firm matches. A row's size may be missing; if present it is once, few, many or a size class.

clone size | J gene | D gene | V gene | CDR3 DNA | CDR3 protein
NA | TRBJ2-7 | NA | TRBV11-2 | TGTGCCAGCAGCTTAGGTACTGGCTACGAGCAGTACTTC | CASSLGTGYEQYF
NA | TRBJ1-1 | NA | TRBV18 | TGTGCCAGCTCACCAACCGGGGGGCGAGTCGGTGAAGCTTTCTTT | CASSPTGGRVGEAFF
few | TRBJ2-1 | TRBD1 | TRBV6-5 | TGTGCCAGCAGGCCCCGGGACAGCTCTTACAATGAGCAGTTCTTC | CASRPRDSSYNEQFF
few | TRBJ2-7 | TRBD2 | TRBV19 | TGTGCCAGTAGGACTAGCGGGAGCTCCTACGAGCAGTACTTC | CASRTSGSSYEQYF
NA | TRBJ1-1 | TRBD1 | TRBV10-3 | TGTGCCATCAGGGGGGACAGGGCGAACACTGAAGCTTTCTTT | CAIRGDRANTEAFF
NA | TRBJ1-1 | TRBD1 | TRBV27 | TGTGCCAGCAGTCCTACGGACAGGGGGCAAACTGAAGCTTTCTTT | CASSPTDRGQTEAFF
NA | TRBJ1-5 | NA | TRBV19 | TGTGCCAGTAGTATGTATTTTTCGGGGGGAAAAATAATCAGCCCCCAGCATTTT | CASSMYFSGGKIISPQHF
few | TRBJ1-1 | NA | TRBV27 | TGTGCCAGCAGTCAGAAACAGGGTCGGGACACTGAAGCTTTCTTT | CASSQKQGRDTEAFF
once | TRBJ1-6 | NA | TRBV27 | TGTGCCAGCAGTCGTTTCGCAACAGGGTCTAATTCACCCCTCCACTTT | CASSRFATGSNSPLHF
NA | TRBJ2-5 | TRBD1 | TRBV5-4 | TGTGCCAGCAGCTTGACGGACAGGAAAGAGACCCAGTACTTC | CASSLTDRKETQYF
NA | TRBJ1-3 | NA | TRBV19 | TGTGCCAGTAGTATAAGGGGCCTTGGAAACACCATATATTTT | CASSIRGLGNTIYF
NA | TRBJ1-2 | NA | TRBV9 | TGTGCCAGCAGCCCGCAAGTCGGGGGGCTTGACTATGGCTACACCTTC | CASSPQVGGLDYGYTF
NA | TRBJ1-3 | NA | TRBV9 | TGTGCCAGCAGCGCTTCAGGGAATTCTGGAAACACCATATATTTT | CASSASGNSGNTIYF
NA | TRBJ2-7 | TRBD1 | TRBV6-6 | TGTGCCAGCTGTCCACGAATACCGGGACAGGGGGTAGACGAGCAGTACTTC | CASCPRIPGQGVDEQYF
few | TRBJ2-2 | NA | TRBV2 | TGTGCCAGCAGCGCCGGTCCGTACAACACCGGGGAGCTGTTTTTT | CASSAGPYNTGELFF
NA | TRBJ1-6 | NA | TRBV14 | TGTGCCAGCAGCCTCTATATGAAAGGGAGTTCACCCCTCCACTTT | CASSLYMKGSSPLHF
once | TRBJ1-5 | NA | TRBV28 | TGTGCCAGCAGTTCAGGGGATGGCAATCAGCCCCAGCATTTT | CASSSGDGNQPQHF
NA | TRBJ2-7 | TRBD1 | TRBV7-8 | TGTGCCAGCAGCCCCAGTCGACAGGGGGCTTACTACGAGCAGTACTTC | CASSPSRQGAYYEQYF
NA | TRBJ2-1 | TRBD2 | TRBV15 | TGTGCCACCAGCAGAGAACAACGACTAGCTTATGAGCAGTTCTTC | CATSREQRLAYEQFF
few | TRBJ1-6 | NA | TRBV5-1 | TGCGCCAGCACCCCGTTGGACATGGAGCATTCACCCCTCCACTTT | CASTPLDMEHSPLHF
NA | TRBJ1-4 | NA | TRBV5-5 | TGTGCCAGCAGCTTGGAACAGCGGAGCTATGAAAAACTGTTTTTT | CASSLEQRSYEKLFF
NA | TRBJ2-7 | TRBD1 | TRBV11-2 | TGTGCCAGCAGCTCCAGACAGGGTACCTACGAGCAGTACTTC | CASSSRQGTYEQYF
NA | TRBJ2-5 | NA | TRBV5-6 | TGTGCCAGCAGCTCCGCAGGGGCCGGACAAGAGACCCAGTACTTC | CASSSAGAGQETQYF
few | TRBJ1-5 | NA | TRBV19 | TGTGCCAGTAGTAGGTATCGGCAGGCCAGCAATCAGCCCCAGCATTTT | CASSRYRQASNQPQHF
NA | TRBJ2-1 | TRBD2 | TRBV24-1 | TGTGCCACCAGTGGCCCTTTAGCGGGAGCCAATGAGCAGTTCTTC | CATSGPLAGANEQFF
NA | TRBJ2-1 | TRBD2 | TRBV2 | TGTGCCAGCAGTGGGGGAGGGGCTGAAGCTAGTTCGCAGTTCTTC | CASSGGGAEASSQFF
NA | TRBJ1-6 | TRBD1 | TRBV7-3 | TGTGCCAGCAGCTTAGGGGACAGGGTTGGATCACCCCTCCACTTT | CASSLGDRVGSPLHF